This T cell receptor (beta chain) stems from a study of OX40 agonist ivuxolimab in advanced cancers. Study-wide background: Those treated in dose escalation had hepatocellular carcinoma, melanoma, renal cell cancer or head and neck cancer. A partial response was reached by three patients: one with hepatocellular carcinoma and two with cutaneous melanoma. Therapy given before enrollment (anti-PD-1, anti-PD-L1 or anti-CTLA-4) was allowed, and around 40% had some.

Profiling relied on immunoSEQ multiplex PCR, and the TCRdb table lists in-frame clones only, not all of them. The sample has tens of thousands of clones; approximately 90% are singletons. Trimming pared 4 bases from V and 6 bases from J, leaving 17 bases between. The germline gives CDR1 SGHVS, CDR2 FQNEAQ. This CDR3 contains 15 residues. The V and J genes are TRBV7-8 and TRBJ2-3, with D maybe TRBD2 (6 bases). The sequenced sample was CD4+ or CD8+ T cells sorted from blood, obtained in a trial of the OX40 agonist ivuxolimab. The receptor's source is an adult with an advanced solid tumor such as melanoma, head and neck, liver or kidney cancer. CDR3 nucleotides: TGTGCCAGCAGCTATTACGGGAGTTTGACGGATACGCAGTATTTT. Protein: CASSYYGSLTDTQYF.